This T cell receptor beta chain was profiled in a study of tacrolimus-resistant gene-edited T cells for transplant recipients (dated by TCRdb to about 2020). About the full investigation: Clonality and the number of clones in expanded FKBP12 knockout CMV-specific T cell products were compared with those in unedited CMV-specific T cell products using TCRbeta sequencing. As a safety check, repertoire sequencing was performed to rule out transformation-driven clonal outgrowth after gene editing. Sequencing was performed for a couple of donors, with one unedited and one FKBP12 knockout CMV-specific T cell product contributed by each donor. Points the paper makes about the study in general: Clonality, top-10 clone read coverage, and total clone numbers were comparable between knockout and unedited products. The repertoire comparisons (Figure 5) were based on n = 2. It was concluded by the authors that the TCRbeta repertoire was not drastically skewed by gene editing and that excessive clonal expansion was not caused by gene editing. No Morisita similarity was observed between repertoires from different donors, whereas high similarity was observed between knockout and unedited products from the same donor.

On this clone itself: No base-level quality is on record; no much larger clone is a single base apart.

Genomic DNA was used for TCRbeta sequencing, which was performed through the immunoSEQ service. The paper's data handling went like this. The repertoires were analyzed in immunoSEQ ANALYZER 3.0, which was used to calculate Morisita similarity, clonality, top-10 clone coverage and total clone counts. Clonality was scaled such that a value of 1 indicated a monoclonal product and lower values indicated more diverse products. Imported from immuneACCESS, the table was reduced by TCRdb to in-frame sequences with V and J called. These copies leave out some clones; in studies compared against another copy, an unresolved V gene accounts for under half, and the cause of the remainder is not known. That table furnishes V, J and clone size, whereas the DNA furnished D and trimming. The sample table holds hundreds of clones, of which 46% were seen once. The ten largest clones add up to over 70% of the sample.

Before enrichment with an IFNgamma secretion assay kit, PBMCs were stimulated for under seven hours with overlapping CMV pp65 and IE-1 peptide pools. Unmodified control products were expanded in parallel and were not subjected to electroporation. Recombinant human IL-7 and IL-15 were used to expand the enriched CMV-specific T cells in culture. The T cell products were kept in culture for around three weeks and then cryopreserved. CMV-specific T cells were enriched from PBMCs by IFNgamma secretion after activation. From the germline V gene, CDR1 is SGHRS and CDR2 is YFSETQ. A distance of 7 bases separates the germline ends of V and J, which lose 7 bases and 5 bases respectively. Spanning cysteine to phenylalanine, the CDR3 consists of 11 amino acids. CDR3 DNA only is kept here, 33 bases in frame from base 1.

This sequence uses TRBV5-1 and TRBJ2-1; the D gene cannot be resolved reliably. Specimen: a CMV-specific product grown in culture. This specimen's cell subset or site label, per the study, means: expanded CMV-specific T cell product isolated by IFNgamma secretion after CMV peptide stimulation. This receptor was identified in a human donor in good health, a blood donor. The CDR3 sequence is CASCVNNEQFF. Read as DNA, the sequence is TGCGCCAGCTGTGTAAACAATGAGCAGTTCTTC.